This record concerns one T cell receptor (beta chain) sequence. Only Caucasian adults living in Nashville, Tennessee served as donors. The V segment lost 3 bases and the J segment 7 bases; nucleotides outside the gene matches: 10. The CDR3 has 15 residues. From germline, CDR1 is SGHDT and CDR2 YYEEEE. This sample was taken from a study of shared clonotypes between healthy human individuals. Study at large: The study used three CD4 naive, three CD4 memory, two CD8 naive and one CD8 memory plate per donor.

In the original processing: ImmunoSEQ junction-only sequences lacked quality scores, so their filtering differed. This table comes from immunoSEQ multiplex PCR, and its TCRdb copy is limited to in-frame clones, with some not included. That table furnishes V, J and clone size, whereas the DNA furnished D and trimming. The sample shows 2,100,000 or so clones, around 95% of them seen only once. The TCR sequence derives from a young man in good health. The V gene is TRBV5-6, the J gene TRBJ2-1; TRBD2 aligns across 7 bases. The sequencing sample was made of naive CD4+ T cells sorted from blood. The subset denotes: CD45RA+ positively selected. The CDR3 nucleotides are TGTGCCAGCAGCTGGGAGCGGGGCCTATGGAATGAGCAGTTCTTC. Its translation is CASSWERGLWNEQFF.